This record covers a single T cell receptor beta chain. This entry belongs to a study of blood T cell repertoires in COVID-19. Looking at the study overall: Acute and convalescent COVID-19 samples came from the United States, Italy and Spain. Nucleic acid was either cDNA or gDNA, and it came from T cells, B-cell-depleted T cells, or PBMCs.

In the authors' methods: The assay estimated nucleated cells by amplifying reference gene primers. Sequenced by immunoSEQ multiplex PCR; TCRdb stores in-frame clones only, minus some. D and trimming come from the DNA, and the V and J calls and clone size come from that table. The data contain 130,000 or so clones, about 86% of them singletons. Germline-derived CDR1 and CDR2 are LGHNA and YNFKEQ. The CDR3 is 16 amino acids. The junction had 9 bases not matched to a gene; V was cut back by 3 bases and J by 5 bases. Sequencing was performed on peripheral blood. This receptor was obtained from a woman aged 55-69 years with acute or convalescent COVID-19. The V gene is TRBV4-2, the J gene TRBJ2-5; 10 positions agree with TRBD2. The DNA of the CDR3 is TGTGCCAGCAGCCAGGTCTTAGCGGGGGGACGGGAGACCCAGTACTTC. It translates to CASSQVLAGGRETQYF.